The 2 T cell receptor beta chains listed next were all sequenced from one sample in a study of vaccination effects on CD4 cells after COVID-19. After expansion with viral peptide pools in the ViraFEST assay, antigen-specific CD4+ T cells were sequenced. Subsequent to a culture period of nine to ten days, CD4+ T cells were isolated. Every participant took two doses of the BNT162b2 or mRNA-1273 vaccine. Profiling relied on immunoSEQ multiplex PCR, and the TCRdb table lists in-frame clones only, not all of them. The sample lists about 59,000 clones; roughly 78% were seen once. The antigens of these receptors remain unknown. Sequences were derived from CD4+ T cells from PBMCs cultured with HCoV-OC43 spike peptides, sampled after COVID-19 vaccination. Subset indicated: HCoV-OC43 spike overlapping peptide pool stimulation. The receptors come from a human donor who received a COVID-19 vaccine.

There are a few counts of this clone. The CDR3 DNA reads as TGTGCCAGCAGCTTAGCCGGGACAGGAAATTCACCCCTCCACTTT. Its protein is CASSLAGTGNSPLHF. The chain recombines TRBV7-9 with TRBJ1-6, with 8 bases lining up with TRBD1. The ends lost 0 bases at V and 7 bases at J; junction bases unmatched: 2. In germline, CDR1 is SEHNR, CDR2 FQNEAQ (reference sequence). The CDR3 spans 15 residues.

This chain uses TRBV3-1 (or the pseudogene TRBV3-2) with TRBJ2-1; D remains unclear. Trimming left V 4 bases short and J 8 bases short, with 9 bases between. From germline, CDR1 is LGHDT and CDR2 YNNKEL (reference sequence). This CDR3 spans 12 amino acids. The CDR3 region is CASSRSVDEQFF. CDR3 nucleotide sequence: TGTGCCAGCAGCCGCAGCGTCGATGAGCAGTTCTTC.